The 14 T cell receptor beta chains given below trace back to one sample, sequenced in a study of blood T cells in healthy people across ages. Alongside a J-beta primer mix, a sample-barcoded 5' primer served in a second PCR lasting roughly 6 to 11 cycles. TCRdb re-called the 5' RACE reads through MiXCR, storing one row per CDR3 protein. The sample holds about 1.7 million distinct CDR3 sequences, approximately 30% seen once. The sequenced material came from blood. The receptor set was obtained from a woman younger than 45 in good health.

For this clonotype: A read error may account for a junction end that differs from germline. V gene TRBV5-1 combines with J gene TRBJ2-1; either TRBD1 or TRBD2 may fit D (6 bases each). Germline loops: CDR1 SGHRS, CDR2 YFSETQ. This CDR3 is built from 16 residues. CDR3 loop: CAGSPRGGLDYNEQFF. CDR3 sequence (DNA): TGCGCCGGCAGCCCTAGAGGGGGACTGGATTACAATGAGCAGTTCTTC.

This clonotype appeared a few times. V and J are TRBV25-1 and TRBJ2-1; D remains unclear. From germline, CDR1 is MGHDK and CDR2 SYGVNS. Trimming stripped 2 bases from V and 0 bases from J, with 8 bases between. The CDR3 is made up of 15 amino acids. CDR3 protein: CASSEADHSYNEQFF. The CDR3 DNA follows: TGTGCCAGCAGTGAAGCGGACCACTCCTACAATGAGCAGTTCTTC.

This clonotype was recorded many times. The chain employs TRBV2 and TRBJ2-7, with TRBD1 matching over 7 bases. The CDR3 has 15 residues. The germline V gene has CDR1 SNHLY and CDR2 FYNNEI. Germline trimming cut 6 bases from V and 0 bases from J; bases unmatched to any gene: 8. This chain's CDR3 is CASSAPGTVSYEQYF. Written as DNA, the CDR3 is TGTGCCAGCAGCGCTCCCGGGACAGTCTCCTACGAGCAGTACTTC.

The chain employs TRBV20-1 and TRBJ1-4, with D possibly TRBD1 on 5 matching bases. Trimming pared 2 bases from V and 7 bases from J, leaving 20 bases between. This CDR3 contains 16 residues. Germline CDR1 and CDR2: DFQATT and SNEGSKA (reference sequence). The CDR3 protein is CSARRSLGGEVEKLFF. The CDR3, as DNA: TGCAGTGCTAGACGATCCCTTGGGGGGGAGGTTGAAAAACTGTTTTTT.

This clonotype was counted between two and nine times. The rearrangement joins TRBV5-1 to TRBJ2-7; unclear D gene. Trimming took off 0 bases at V and 5 bases at J, with 12 bases between the two ends. The CDR3 has 14 residues. In germline, CDR1 is SGHRS, CDR2 YFSETQ. CDR3 sequence (DNA): TGCGCCAGCAGCTTGGAAGAGTTTTTCAACGAGCAGTACTTC. It encodes CASSLEEFFNEQYF.

This clonotype was seen only a few times. V gene TRBV6-6 combines with J gene TRBJ1-1; no clear D gene. The CDR3 has 13 amino acids. The V end was cut by 7 bases, the J end by 4 bases, with 13 bases between. Germline CDR1 MNHNY, CDR2 SVGAGI (reference sequence). CDR3 nucleotides: TGTGCCAGCAATATTATAAAGGGCACTGAAGCTTTCTTT. This translates into CASNIIKGTEAFF.

The gene calls are TRBV5-1 and TRBJ2-5, with TRBD2 identical over 9 bases. Germline-derived CDR1 and CDR2 are SGHRS and YFSETQ. The CDR3 has 18 amino acids. The J segment lost 5 bases and the V segment lost 4 bases, leaving 18 bases of the junction unmatched. For the CDR3, the DNA is TGCGCCAGCAGCCGGTCTTTGGGGCTAGCGGGGCGCGGGGAGACCCAGTACTTC. It yields the protein CASSRSLGLAGRGETQYF.

This clonotype was picked up one time. This chain links TRBV20-1 with TRBJ1-5, with 8 nucleotides matching TRBD1. Germline lookup yields CDR1 DFQATT and CDR2 SNEGSKA (reference sequence). The CDR3 loop spans 14 amino acids. V lost 5 bases and J lost 6; bases outside the gene matches: 9. DNA of the CDR3: TGCAGTGCTTCAGACAGGGGAGGGATTCAGCCCCAGCATTTT. Its translation: CSASDRGGIQPQHF.

As regards this clonotype: Compared with germline, one end of the junction differs, possibly owing to a read error. The chain links TRBV24-1 to TRBJ1-4, with D possibly being TRBD1 (6 bases). The CDR3 loop spans 18 amino acids. Germline loops: CDR1 KGHDR, CDR2 SFDVKD. The CDR3 loop is CATSEHDRPPTINGKLFF. CDR3 bases: TGTGCCACCAGTGAACATGACAGGCCCCCAACTATTAATGGAAAACTGTTTTTT.

This chain connects TRBV12-3 or TRBV12-4 to TRBJ1-3, with D perhaps TRBD1 (6 bases). The CDR3 has 17 residues. V was clipped by 7 bases and J by 0 bases, with 19 bases between them. The CDR3 region is CASISWRGSSSGNTIYF. The CDR3 nucleotides are TGTGCCAGCATCTCTTGGAGGGGGTCTAGCTCTGGAAACACCATATATTTT.

In this sample, this clonotype turned up many times. The chain uses TRBV6-2 or TRBV6-3 and TRBJ2-7, with no clear D. V was cut by 8 bases and J by 0 bases, with 8 bases left in between. This CDR3 spans 12 amino acids. Germline-derived CDR1 and CDR2 are MNHEY and SVGEGT. The DNA for the CDR3 is TGTGCCAGCGGACGGCTCTCCTACGAGCAGTACTTC. It codes for CASGRLSYEQYF.

The rearrangement links TRBV5-1 to TRBJ2-1; 13 positions agree with TRBD2. CDR1 is SGHRS and CDR2 is YFSETQ in the germline V gene. The CDR3 has 17 amino acids. The V gene end was trimmed by 4 bases and the J gene end by 6 bases; junction bases not matched to a gene: 10. The DNA of the CDR3 is TGCGCCAGCAGCCGTCAAATCGGACTAGCGGGAGCCAATGAGCAGTTCTTC. Protein sequence: CASSRQIGLAGANEQFF.

This clonotype has just a few counts. The chain links TRBV29-1 to TRBJ2-1, with D tentatively TRBD1 (5 bases). This CDR3 contains 13 residues. The germline V gene has CDR1 SQVTM and CDR2 ANQGSEA. The V end lost 5 bases, the J end lost 15 bases, and 23 bases lay between the germline ends. The CDR3 sequence: CSVKIFGAIIRFF. DNA for the CDR3: TGCAGCGTTAAAATTTTTGGGGCCATTATACGGTTCTTC.

This clonotype showed up just a few times. CDR3 sequence (DNA): TGTGCCAGCAGTTCGGACAGGGAATGGGAGACCCAGTACTTC. Its translation is CASSSDREWETQYF. The V gene is TRBV28, the J gene TRBJ2-5; 8 bases align to TRBD1. V lost 4 bases to trimming and J lost 5 bases; unmatched junction nucleotides: 6. CDR3 length: 14 amino acids. CDR1 is MDHEN, CDR2 SYDVKM, per germline.